In its sample, the clone carrying this TCR beta chain was seen once. Looked up from germline, CDR1 is DFQATT and CDR2 is SNEGSKA (reference sequence). The V end lost 5 bases, the J end lost 14 bases, and 13 bases lay between the germline ends. The CDR3 runs 11 residues. Measured with immunoSEQ multiplex PCR; TCRdb has only the in-frame clones, and not every one. The table shows about 68,000 clones, with about 90% occurring only once. These data belong to a study of blood T cell repertoires in COVID-19. Overall study: Specimens from acute and convalescent COVID-19 originated in the United States, Italy and Spain.

Seattle patient enrollment occurred during active infection, with longitudinal follow-up thereafter. This chain joins TRBV20-1 and TRBJ1-6; D is unclear. Sequenced sample: peripheral blood. The clonotype originates from a woman between 50 and 59 years old with COVID-19, enrolled during active disease. The CDR3 nucleotides read TGCAGTGCTCAGCCAGGTTGGGCCCTCCACTTT. Protein sequence: CSAQPGWALHF.